A single sample gave rise to the 19 T cell receptor beta chains below, sequenced in a study of blood T cell repertoires in COVID-19. Some clones are missing from TCRdb's copy, which holds only in-frame ones; the method was immunoSEQ multiplex PCR. The data contain roughly 250,000 clones, approximately 79% of them singletons. The sequenced sample was peripheral blood. The receptors here all came from a woman in her thirties or forties with active or convalescent COVID-19.

The table lists this clone with a few counts. This chain links TRBV30 with TRBJ1-1; maybe TRBD1 (5 bases). From germline, CDR1 is GTSNPN and CDR2 SVGIG (reference sequence). There are 14 residues in the CDR3. Trimming left V 3 bases short and J 0 bases short, with 11 bases between. The CDR3 sequence is CAWRTSGVNTEAFF. In DNA form, the CDR3 reads TGTGCCTGGAGGACCTCGGGGGTGAACACTGAAGCTTTCTTT.

The chain recombines TRBV3-1 (or the pseudogene TRBV3-2) with TRBJ2-5; D gene unclear. The CDR3 is 17 residues long. Trimming cost V 0 bases and J 1 base, with 15 bases left between them. Germline V gene data show CDR1 as LGHDT and CDR2 as YNNKEL (reference sequence). DNA for the CDR3: TGTGCCAGCAGCCAAGATCCGCGACAAAACGGCCAAGAGACCCAGTACTTC. Its protein product is CASSQDPRQNGQETQYF.

This clone was seen only once. This chain uses TRBV7-3 with TRBJ2-2, with D uncertain. Germline CDR1 reads SGHTA; CDR2 reads FQGTGA. V dropped 4 bases and J dropped 1 base, with 7 bases sitting between them. The CDR3 length is 14 residues. The CDR3 bases are TGTGCCAGCAGCTCGCAACTGAACACCGGGGAGCTGTTTTTT. This codes for CASSSQLNTGELFF.

The J gene is TRBJ1-2, the V gene TRBV5-1; D is ambiguous. Germline-derived CDR1 and CDR2 are SGHRS and YFSETQ. Trimming took 0 bases from V and 6 from J, leaving 12 bases between them. This CDR3 is built from 14 residues. CDR3 protein: CASSLDRHRNGYTF. The CDR3 nucleotides read TGCGCCAGCAGCTTGGACCGACACCGAAATGGCTACACCTTC.

In the case of this clone: Other nucleotide sequences in the sample specify the same CDR3. The rearrangement uses TRBV7-9 and TRBJ2-1; 12 bases are shared with TRBD2. Looked up from germline, CDR1 is SEHNR and CDR2 is FQNEAQ (reference sequence). This CDR3 has 13 residues. V dropped 6 bases and J dropped 7; count of bases not matched to a gene: 1. CDR3 region: CASSLAGGNEQFF. CDR3 bases: TGTGCCAGCAGTCTAGCGGGGGGGAATGAGCAGTTCTTC.

The sample holds a few counts of this clone. The chain is built from TRBV5-1 and TRBJ2-3; TRBD1 matches 10 bases. V was pared by 0 bases and J by 2 bases, with 3 bases of the junction left unmatched. The CDR3 runs to 16 residues. Germline CDR1 and CDR2: SGHRS and YFSETQ. Here the CDR3 DNA reads TGCGCCAGCAGCTTGGAGGGACAGGGGTACACAGATACGCAGTATTTT. It specifies CASSLEGQGYTDTQYF.

Points on this clone: Sequence at one end of the junction differs from germline and may be a read error. J is TRBJ2-3 and V is TRBV9; perhaps TRBD2 as D (7 bases). This CDR3 spans 14 amino acids. Germline CDR1 reads SGDLS; CDR2 reads YYNGEE. CDR3 nucleotide sequence: TGTGCCAGCAGCGGTGCTTCCTCGGGGGCCGGGAGGCATTTT. Its protein is CASSGASSGAGRHF. The variable domain in full, with the rest retrieved from reference TRBV9 and TRBJ2-3, is DSGVTQTPKHLITATGQRVTLRCSPRSGDLSVYWYQQSLDQGLQFLIQYYNGEERAKGNILERFSAQQFPDLHSELNLSSLELGDSALYFCASSGASSGAGRHFGPGTRLTVL.

This chain joins TRBV4-1 and TRBJ2-2, with a tentative D call TRBD2 (5 bases). The CDR3 loop spans 17 amino acids. CDR1 is MGHRA, CDR2 YSYEKL, per germline. The V end was cut by 2 bases, the J end by 3 bases, with 16 bases between. This CDR3 is CASSQTLAGGYTGELFF. CDR3 coding DNA: TGCGCCAGCAGCCAAACCTTGGCGGGTGGTTACACCGGGGAGCTGTTTTTT.

This chain joins TRBV14 and TRBJ2-7, with a tentative D call TRBD2 (5 bases). CDR1 SGHDN and CDR2 FVKESK come from the germline V gene. Trimming removed 0 bases from V and 12 bases from J, with 15 bases in between. CDR3 length: 13 residues. The CDR3 spells CASSQDRPGLVYF. CDR3 DNA sequence: TGTGCCAGCAGCCAAGATCGACCGGGGTTAGTGTACTTC.

The chain carries TRBV2 and TRBJ1-6, with TRBD1 matching over 11 bases. CDR1 and CDR2 (germline): SNHLY, FYNNEI. V trimming: 2 bases; J trimming: 10 bases; junction bases outside the gene matches: 4. The length of the CDR3 is 15 residues. CDR3 nucleotide sequence: TGTGCCAGCAGTGAATTGGACAGGGGGCGCTCACCCCTCCACTTT. Translated: CASSELDRGRSPLHF. The complete variable domain, with remaining parts taken from reference TRBV2 and TRBJ1-6, reads EPEVTQTPSHQVTQMGQEVILRCVPISNHLYFYWYRQILGQKVEFLVSFYNNEISEKSEIFDDQFSVERPDGSNFTLKIRSTKLEDSAMYFCASSELDRGRSPLHFGNGTRLTVT.

The rearrangement uses TRBV18 and TRBJ1-1; D not resolved. This CDR3 region has 13 residues. V shed 5 bases and J shed 1 base, with 8 bases lying between them. Germline V gene sequence: CDR1 KGHSH, CDR2 LQKENI. CDR3 sequence: CASSETQNTEAFF. As DNA, the CDR3 is TGTGCCAGCTCAGAAACACAGAACACTGAAGCTTTCTTT.

V usage is TRBV11-2 and J usage is TRBJ1-1; the D gene is possibly TRBD1 (5 bases). This CDR3 has 13 amino acids. From germline, CDR1 is SGHAT and CDR2 FQNNGV. V was cut by 1 base and J by 10 bases, with 13 bases left in between. The CDR3 loop is CASSLAAGQGAFF. CDR3 coding DNA: TGTGCCAGCAGCTTAGCGGCCGGGCAGGGAGCTTTCTTT.

The rearrangement joins TRBV28 to TRBJ1-2, with 9 bases lining up with TRBD1. The junction had 12 bases not matched to a gene; V was cut back by 5 bases and J by 8 bases. CDR1 is MDHEN and CDR2 is SYDVKM in the germline V gene. The CDR3 extends over 15 amino acids. The chain's CDR3 is CASSLPGQGRRGYTF. The CDR3 region has the DNA TGTGCCAGCAGTCTCCCGGGACAGGGCCGTAGAGGCTACACCTTC.

This chain uses TRBV10-3 with TRBJ1-1; D is undetermined. Germline lookup yields CDR1 ENHRY and CDR2 SYGVKD. This CDR3 has 13 amino acids. V lost 2 bases and J 3 bases, leaving 7 bases between the germline ends. In nucleotides, the CDR3 is TGTGCCATCAGTGAGGAGAGATACACTGAAGCTTTCTTT. It codes for CAISEERYTEAFF.

V and J are TRBV6-2 or TRBV6-3 and TRBJ2-3; maybe TRBD2 (7 bases). This CDR3 contains 17 residues. The germline CDR1 and CDR2 sequences are MNHEY and SVGEGT. V gave up 2 bases and J gave up 5 bases, with 20 bases separating them. The CDR3 loop is CASSYPLGGGPGDTQYF. CDR3 coding DNA: TGTGCCAGCAGTTACCCGTTAGGGGGGGGGCCGGGAGATACGCAGTATTTT.

This clone was seen once. This chain joins TRBV27 and TRBJ1-1, with 7 bases matching TRBD1. The trim removed 6 bases at V and 5 bases at J, leaving 6 bases unmatched. Germline CDR1 and CDR2: MNHEY and SMNVEV (reference sequence). This CDR3 is built from 13 residues. The CDR3 reads CASRKGAGTEAFF. In DNA, the CDR3 is TGTGCCAGCAGAAAGGGGGCGGGTACTGAAGCTTTCTTT.

This clone showed up just a few times. The rearrangement links TRBV28 to TRBJ2-7; TRBD1 matches at 7 bases. V gave up 8 bases and J gave up 2 bases; unmatched junction bases: 12. The CDR3 extends over 15 amino acids. Germline CDR1 is MDHEN and CDR2 is SYDVKM. The CDR3 DNA reads as TGTGCCAGCGGAACTTCGACAGGGCCAACCTACGAGCAGTACTTC. Protein sequence: CASGTSTGPTYEQYF. Full variable domain (missing parts from reference TRBV28 and TRBJ2-7): DVKVTQSSRYLVKRTGEKVFLECVQDMDHENMFWYRQDPGLGLRLIYFSYDVKMKEKGDIPEGYSVSREKKERFSLILESASTNQTSMYLCASGTSTGPTYEQYFGPGTRLTVT.

V gene TRBV7-9 combines with J gene TRBJ1-1; 8 positions agree with TRBD1. CDR1 and CDR2 from the germline V gene are SEHNR and FQNEAQ (reference sequence). With 5 bases clipped from V and 11 bases from J, the junction kept 10 bases outside the gene matches. CDR3 length: 13 residues. The CDR3 is CASSEIGQGGAFF. The DNA of the CDR3 is TGTGCCAGCAGCGAAATCGGACAGGGTGGGGCTTTCTTT.

The gene calls are TRBV2 and TRBJ1-2; 8 bases fit TRBD1. V was pared by 7 bases and J by 4 bases, with 5 bases of the junction left unmatched. CDR3 length: 13 amino acids. CDR1 SNHLY and CDR2 FYNNEI come from the germline V gene. In DNA form, the CDR3 reads TGTGCCAGCAACCGACAGGGGAGCTATGGCTACACCTTC. This gives the protein CASNRQGSYGYTF.